These 2 T cell receptor beta chains were sequenced from one sample in a study of neurological immune-mediated disorders (dated by TCRdb to between 2018 and 2020). The library was made by 5' RACE. Instrument on record: Illumina HiSeq 2500. TCRdb ran its own pipeline on the public reads, namely fastp trimming at Q25 and MiXCR clone calling, and kept in-frame beta chains. Each CDR3 protein gets just one entry, which takes the most common genes and DNA from the rows behind it. A total of 84,000 or so distinct CDR3 sequences appear in this sample, 13% of them only once. The ten largest clones add up to around 4.5% of the sample. In the paper's terms, the time point label means: longitudinal time-point 2. Material for sequencing was PBMCs. The receptors come from a female donor with HTLV-1-associated myelopathy (HAM/TSP).

This clonotype was found many times. The gene calls are TRBV9 and TRBJ1-3, with a weak D call TRBD1 (5 bases). Trimming shortened V by 0 bases and J by 6 bases, and 13 bases separated the two germline ends. CDR3 length: 15 amino acids. From germline, CDR1 is SGDLS and CDR2 YYNGEE. CDR3 sequence (DNA): TGTGCCAGCAGCGTAGCCGGAGGGGCAGCAAACACCATATATTTT. This codes for CASSVAGGAANTIYF.

This clonotype was observed at least ten times. The chain links TRBV7-3 to TRBJ2-1; 11 nucleotides line up with TRBD2. Germline V gene data show CDR1 as SGHTA and CDR2 as FQGTGA. The V gene end was trimmed by 2 bases and the J gene end by 4 bases; junction bases not matched to a gene: 1. The CDR3 totals 15 residues. The CDR3 here is CASSLLAGGYNEQFF. CDR3 nucleotide sequence: TGTGCCAGCAGCTTATTAGCGGGGGGGTACAATGAGCAGTTCTTC.